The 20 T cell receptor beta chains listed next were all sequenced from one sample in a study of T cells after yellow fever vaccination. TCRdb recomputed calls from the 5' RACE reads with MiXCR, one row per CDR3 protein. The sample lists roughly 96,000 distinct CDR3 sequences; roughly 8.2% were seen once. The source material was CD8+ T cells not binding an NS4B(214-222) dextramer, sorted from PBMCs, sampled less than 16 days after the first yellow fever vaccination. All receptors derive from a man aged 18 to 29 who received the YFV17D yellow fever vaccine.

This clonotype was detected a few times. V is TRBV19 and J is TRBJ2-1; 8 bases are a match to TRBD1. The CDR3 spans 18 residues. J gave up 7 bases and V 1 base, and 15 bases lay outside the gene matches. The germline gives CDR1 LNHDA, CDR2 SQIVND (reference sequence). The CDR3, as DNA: TGTGCCAGTAGTATAGGTTCGGGCAGGGGGCTCTCGAGTAATGAGCAGTTCTTC. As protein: CASSIGSGRGLSSNEQFF.

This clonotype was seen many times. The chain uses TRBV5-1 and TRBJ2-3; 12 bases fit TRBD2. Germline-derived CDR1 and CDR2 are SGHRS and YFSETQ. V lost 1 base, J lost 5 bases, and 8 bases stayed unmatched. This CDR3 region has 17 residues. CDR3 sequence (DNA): TGCGCCAGCAGCTTGAGGGCTAGCGGGGGGGCCGAAGATACGCAGTATTTT. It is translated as CASSLRASGGAEDTQYF. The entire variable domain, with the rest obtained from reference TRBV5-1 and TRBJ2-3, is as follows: KAGVTQTPRYLIKTRGQQVTLSCSPISGHRSVSWYQQTPGQGLQFLFEYFSETQRNKGNFPGRFSGRQFSNSRSEMNVSTLELGDSALYLCASSLRASGGAEDTQYFGPGTRLTVL.

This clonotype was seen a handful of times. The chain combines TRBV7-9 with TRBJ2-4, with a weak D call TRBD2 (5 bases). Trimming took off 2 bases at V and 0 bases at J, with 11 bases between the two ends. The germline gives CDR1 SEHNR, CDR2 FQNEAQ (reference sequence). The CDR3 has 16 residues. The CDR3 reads CASSLFVGGAKNIQYF. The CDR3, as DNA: TGTGCCAGCAGCTTATTTGTCGGAGGAGCCAAAAACATTCAGTACTTC. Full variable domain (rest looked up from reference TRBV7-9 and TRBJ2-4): DTGVSQNPRHKITKRGQNVTFRCDPISEHNRLYWYRQTLGQGPEFLTYFQNEAQLEKSRLLSDRFSAERPKGSFSTLEIQRTEQGDSAMYLCASSLFVGGAKNIQYFGAGTRLSVL.

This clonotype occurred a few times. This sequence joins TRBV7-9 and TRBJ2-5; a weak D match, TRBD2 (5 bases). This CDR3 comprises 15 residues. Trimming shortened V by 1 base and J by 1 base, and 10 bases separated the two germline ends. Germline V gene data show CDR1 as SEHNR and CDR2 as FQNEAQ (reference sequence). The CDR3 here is CASSLGPDSQETQYF. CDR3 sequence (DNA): TGTGCCAGCAGCTTAGGCCCGGACTCCCAAGAGACCCAGTACTTC.

The chain's CDR3 is CASRKQGLHTEAFF. Here the CDR3 DNA reads TGTGCCAGCAGGAAACAGGGGCTTCACACTGAAGCTTTCTTT. The chain joins TRBV6-2 or TRBV6-3 to TRBJ1-1, with 7 bases lining up with TRBD1. Germline CDR1 MNHEY, CDR2 SVGEGT. The J segment lost 3 bases and the V segment lost 6 bases, leaving 7 bases of the junction unmatched. The CDR3 is 14 amino acids.

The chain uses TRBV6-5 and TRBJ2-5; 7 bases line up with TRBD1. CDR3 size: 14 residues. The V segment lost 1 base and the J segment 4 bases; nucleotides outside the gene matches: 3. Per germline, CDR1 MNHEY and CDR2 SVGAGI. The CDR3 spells CASSYYAGGETQYF. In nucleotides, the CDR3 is TGTGCCAGCAGTTACTACGCAGGGGGAGAGACCCAGTACTTC.

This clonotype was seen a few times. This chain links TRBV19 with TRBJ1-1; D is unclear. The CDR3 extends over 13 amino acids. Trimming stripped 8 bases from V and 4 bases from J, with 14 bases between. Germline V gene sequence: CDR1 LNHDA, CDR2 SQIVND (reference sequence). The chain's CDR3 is CASSEVRGTEAFF. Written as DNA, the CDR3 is TGTGCCAGTTCAGAGGTGCGAGGCACTGAAGCTTTCTTT.

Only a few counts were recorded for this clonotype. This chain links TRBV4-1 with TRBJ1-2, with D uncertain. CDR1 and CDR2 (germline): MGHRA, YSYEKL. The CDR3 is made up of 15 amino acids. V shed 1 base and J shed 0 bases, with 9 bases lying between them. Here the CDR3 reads CASSQGWQANYGYTF. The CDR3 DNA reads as TGCGCCAGCAGCCAAGGTTGGCAGGCTAACTATGGCTACACCTTC.

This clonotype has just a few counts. The DNA for the CDR3 is TGTGCCAGTAGTATGGTCCCGACCCCGGATGAGCAGTTCTTC. This codes for CASSMVPTPDEQFF. The V and J genes are TRBV19 and TRBJ2-1, with D uncertain. The CDR3 is 14 residues long. The V gene's germline CDR1 is LNHDA and CDR2 SQIVND (reference sequence). Between the trimmed V and J ends, which lost 3 bases and 8 bases, there was a span of 14 bases.

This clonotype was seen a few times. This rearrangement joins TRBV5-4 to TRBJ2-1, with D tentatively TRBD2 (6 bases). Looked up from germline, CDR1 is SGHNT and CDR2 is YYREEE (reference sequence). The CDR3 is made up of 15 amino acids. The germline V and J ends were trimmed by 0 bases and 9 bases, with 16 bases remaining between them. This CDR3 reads CASSLGSGEEGEQFF. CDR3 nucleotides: TGTGCCAGCAGCTTGGGGTCGGGGGAAGAGGGTGAGCAGTTCTTC. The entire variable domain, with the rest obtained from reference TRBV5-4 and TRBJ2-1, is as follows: ETGVTQSPTHLIKTRGQQVTLRCSSQSGHNTVSWYQQALGQGPQFIFQYYREEENGRGNFPPRFSGLQFPNYSSELNVNALELDDSALYLCASSLGSGEEGEQFFGPGTRLTVL.

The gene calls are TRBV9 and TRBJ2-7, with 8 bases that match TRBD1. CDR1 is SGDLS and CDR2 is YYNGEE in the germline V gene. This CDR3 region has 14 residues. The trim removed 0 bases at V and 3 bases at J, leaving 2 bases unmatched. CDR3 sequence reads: CASSVEQGDYEQYF. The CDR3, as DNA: TGTGCCAGCAGCGTAGAACAGGGGGACTACGAGCAGTACTTC.

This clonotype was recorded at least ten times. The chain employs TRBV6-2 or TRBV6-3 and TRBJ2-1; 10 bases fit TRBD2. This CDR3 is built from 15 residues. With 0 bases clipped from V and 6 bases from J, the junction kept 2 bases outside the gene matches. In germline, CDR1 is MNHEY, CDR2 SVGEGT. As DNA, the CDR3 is TGTGCCAGCAGTTACTCTTCTAGCGGGGGCAATGAGCAGTTCTTC. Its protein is CASSYSSSGGNEQFF.

The DNA for the CDR3 is TGCGCCAGCAGCCAAGAGAGGCAGGCCGTAAGGGGCTACACCTTC. Translation: CASSQERQAVRGYTF. The V and J genes are TRBV4-1 and TRBJ1-2; unclear D gene. Germline V gives CDR1 MGHRA, CDR2 YSYEKL. The ends were cut back, 0 bases at V and 8 bases at J, with 16 bases in the middle. The CDR3 has 15 amino acids.

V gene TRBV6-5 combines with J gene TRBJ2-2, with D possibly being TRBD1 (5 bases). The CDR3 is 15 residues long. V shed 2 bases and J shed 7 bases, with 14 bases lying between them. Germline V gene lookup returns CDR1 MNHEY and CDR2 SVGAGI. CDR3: CASSYLGQGHGELFF. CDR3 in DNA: TGTGCCAGCAGTTACCTTGGCCAGGGCCACGGGGAGCTGTTTTTT.

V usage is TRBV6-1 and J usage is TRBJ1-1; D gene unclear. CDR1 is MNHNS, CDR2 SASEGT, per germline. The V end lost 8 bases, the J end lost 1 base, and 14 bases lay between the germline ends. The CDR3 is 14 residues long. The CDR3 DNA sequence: TGTGCCAGCGGTCGTGGGGTCAAGAACACTGAAGCTTTCTTT. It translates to CASGRGVKNTEAFF.

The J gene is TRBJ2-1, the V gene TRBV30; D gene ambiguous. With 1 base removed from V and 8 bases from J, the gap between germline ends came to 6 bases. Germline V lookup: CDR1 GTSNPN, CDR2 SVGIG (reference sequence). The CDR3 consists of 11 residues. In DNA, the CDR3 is TGTGCCTGGAGTGAAATCGATGAGCAGTTCTTC. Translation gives CAWSEIDEQFF. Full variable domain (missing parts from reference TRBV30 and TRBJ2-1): SQTIHQWPATLVQPVGSPLSLECTVEGTSNPNLYWYRQAAGRGLQLLFYSVGIGQISSEVPQNLSASRPQDRQFILSSKKLLLSDSGFYLCAWSEIDEQFFGPGTRLTVL.

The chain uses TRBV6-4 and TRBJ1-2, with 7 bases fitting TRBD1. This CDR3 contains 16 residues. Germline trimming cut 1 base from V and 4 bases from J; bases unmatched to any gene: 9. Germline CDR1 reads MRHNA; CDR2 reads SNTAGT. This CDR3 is CASSDYDRDFGYGYTF. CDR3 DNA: TGTGCCAGCAGTGACTACGACAGGGACTTTGGCTATGGCTACACCTTC.

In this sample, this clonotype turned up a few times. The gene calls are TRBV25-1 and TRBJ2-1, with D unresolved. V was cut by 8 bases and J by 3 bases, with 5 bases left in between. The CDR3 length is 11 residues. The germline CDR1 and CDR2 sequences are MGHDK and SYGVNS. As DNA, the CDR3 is TGTGCCAGCGGCCACTACAATGAGCAGTTCTTC. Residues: CASGHYNEQFF.

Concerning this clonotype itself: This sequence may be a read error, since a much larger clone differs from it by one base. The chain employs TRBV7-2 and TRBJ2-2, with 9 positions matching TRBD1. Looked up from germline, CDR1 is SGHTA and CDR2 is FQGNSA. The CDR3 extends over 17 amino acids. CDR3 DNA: TGTGCCATCAGCTCCCCGAGGACAGGGGTTTATGCCGGGGAGCTGTTTTTT. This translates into CAISSPRTGVYAGELFF. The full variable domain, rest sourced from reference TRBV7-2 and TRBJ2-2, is GAGVSQSPSNKVTEKGKDVELRCDPISGHTALYWYRQSLGQGLEFLIYFQGNSAPDKSGLPSDRFSAERTGGSVSTLTIQRTQQEDSAVYLCAISSPRTGVYAGELFFGEGSRLTVL.

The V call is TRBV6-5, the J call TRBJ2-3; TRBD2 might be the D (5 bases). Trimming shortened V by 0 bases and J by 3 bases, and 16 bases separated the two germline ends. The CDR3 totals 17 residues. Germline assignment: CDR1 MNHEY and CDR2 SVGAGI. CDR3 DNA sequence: TGTGCCAGCAGTTACTCGAGTTCTCGGGGTGAAACAGATACGCAGTATTTT. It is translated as CASSYSSSRGETDTQYF.